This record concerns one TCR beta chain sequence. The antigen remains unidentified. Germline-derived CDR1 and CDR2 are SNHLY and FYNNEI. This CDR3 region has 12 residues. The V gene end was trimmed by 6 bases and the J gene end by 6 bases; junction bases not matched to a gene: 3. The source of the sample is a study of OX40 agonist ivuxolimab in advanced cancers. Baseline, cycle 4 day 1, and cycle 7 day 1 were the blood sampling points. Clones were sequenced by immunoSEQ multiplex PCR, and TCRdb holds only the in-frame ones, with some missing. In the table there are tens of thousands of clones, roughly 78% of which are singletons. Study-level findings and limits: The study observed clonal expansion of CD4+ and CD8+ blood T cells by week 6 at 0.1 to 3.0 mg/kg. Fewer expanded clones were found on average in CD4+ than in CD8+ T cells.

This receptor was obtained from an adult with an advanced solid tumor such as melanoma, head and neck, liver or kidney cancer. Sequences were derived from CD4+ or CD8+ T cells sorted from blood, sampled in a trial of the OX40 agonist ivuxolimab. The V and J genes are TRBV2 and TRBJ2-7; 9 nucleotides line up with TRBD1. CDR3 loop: CASSRTGVEQYF. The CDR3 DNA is TGTGCCAGCAGCAGGACAGGGGTCGAGCAGTACTTC.